This T cell receptor beta chain originates from a study of T cell clusters in autoimmune cytopenias. Study at large: TRB sequencing had a median around 52,000 reads and under 2,500 distinct clonotypes per sample. General observations from the study: Clustering suggested that physiological T cell clusters were missing in primary autoimmune cytopenia patients. No experiment has yet validated the function of the T cell clusters defined in silico. TRB repertoire shifts in secondary cytopenia and chronic lymphocytic leukemia mostly reflected lymphoma, not autoimmunity.

Turning to this clonotype: The antigen is not known.

One tube held mixed TRB-A and TRB-B primer pools for touch-down PCR. TCRdb re-called the multiplex PCR reads; one entry per CDR3 protein, DNA not given. The data include 3,000 to 4,000 distinct CDR3 sequences; the top ten clones carry about 39%. Each sample's input was roughly 250 ng genomic DNA, some 40,000 genome equivalents. CDR1 and CDR2 from the germline V gene are LGHNT and FRNRAP. The CDR3 covers 11 residues. The J gene is TRBJ1-5, the V gene TRBV12-5. The clonotype comes from a human donor with an autoimmune cytopenia, with autoimmune hepatitis or in good health (not recorded which). Sequenced input: peripheral blood. CDR3 residues: CAVGGDQPQHF.